Listed below are T cell receptor beta chains from one sample, sequenced in a study of T cell responses to AZD1222 COVID-19 vaccine. The assay was immunoSEQ multiplex PCR, and TCRdb's table has in-frame clones only and misses some. The sample yields 130,000 or so clones, about 89% seen once. The starting material was peripheral blood, obtained on day 0 of AZD1222 vaccination. The receptors were sampled from an adult in good health. Each CDR3 is given with its conserved first and last residue. D genes are given only for firm matches. The size of a clone is reported for some rows only, either as once, few or many, or as a class for expanded clones.

NA | TRBJ1-1 | TRBV28 | NA | CASSEILGARTEAFF | TGTGCCAGCAGCGAAATCTTGGGGGCGCGGACTGAAGCTTTCTTT
NA | TRBJ2-1 | TRBV7-2 | NA | CASSLEVSGNNEQFF | TGTGCCAGCAGCTTAGAAGTTAGCGGAAACAATGAGCAGTTCTTC
NA | TRBJ1-6 | TRBV19 | TRBD1 | CASSLTGGNNSPLHF | TGTGCCAGTAGCCTGACAGGGGGGAATAATTCACCCCTCCACTTT
NA | TRBJ1-1 | TRBV3-1/TRBV3-2 | NA | CASSQQKTSMNTEAFF | TGTGCCAGCAGCCAACAGAAAACCAGCATGAACACTGAAGCTTTCTTT
NA | TRBJ2-3 | TRBV3-1/TRBV3-2 | NA | CASRYTQGPGDTQYF | TGTGCCAGCAGATACACACAGGGACCTGGCGATACGCAGTATTTT
NA | TRBJ2-1 | TRBV6-6 | NA | CASRTTGKPLRGQFF | TGTGCCAGCAGAACGACGGGGAAACCCCTACGGGGGCAGTTCTTC
NA | TRBJ2-2 | TRBV7-6 | TRBD2 | CASTPQTSGYTGELFF | TGTGCCAGCACCCCACAGACTAGCGGTTACACCGGGGAGCTGTTTTTT
NA | TRBJ2-3 | TRBV6-4 | NA | CASSEWGLTDTQYF | TGTGCCAGCAGTGAATGGGGGCTGACGGATACGCAGTATTTT
NA | TRBJ1-1 | TRBV19 | TRBD1 | CASSGPITGGRGAFF | TGTGCCAGTAGTGGTCCCATCACAGGGGGCCGGGGAGCTTTCTTT
NA | TRBJ1-6 | TRBV5-6 | TRBD1 | CASSSQGGQSPLHF | TGTGCCAGCAGCTCTCAGGGGGGGCAATCACCCCTCCACTTT
NA | TRBJ2-7 | TRBV6-5 | NA | CASSYYQSSYEQYF | TGTGCCAGCAGTTACTACCAAAGCTCCTACGAGCAGTACTTC
once | TRBJ1-4 | TRBV2 | NA | CASRSGTNEKLFF | TGTGCCAGCAGAAGCGGGACTAATGAAAAACTGTTTTTT
NA | TRBJ1-5 | TRBV7-2 | TRBD1 | CASSLEDRRFAKSNQPQHF | TGTGCCAGCAGCTTAGAGGACAGGAGATTCGCCAAATCAAATCAGCCCCAGCATTTT
NA | TRBJ2-7 | TRBV7-2 | NA | CASSLLTYEQYF | TGTGCCAGCAGCTTGCTAACCTACGAGCAGTACTTC
NA | TRBJ2-3 | TRBV9 | NA | CASSVGGTDTQYF | TGTGCCAGCAGCGTTGGAGGGACAGATACGCAGTATTTT
NA | TRBJ1-2 | TRBV6-2/TRBV6-3 | NA | CASSYGLGYTF | TGTGCCAGCAGTTACGGTCTGGGCTACACCTTC
NA | TRBJ1-3 | TRBV19 | NA | CATWDTDTGNTIYF | TGTGCCACCTGGGACACCGATACTGGAAACACCATATATTTT
once | TRBJ2-1 | TRBV5-1 | NA | CASSLVAELYNEQFF | TGCGCCAGCAGCTTGGTAGCGGAACTTTACAATGAGCAGTTCTTC
few | TRBJ1-1 | TRBV19 | NA | CASTIGGVFMNTEAFF | TGTGCCAGTACCATAGGGGGGGTTTTTATGAACACTGAAGCTTTCTTT
NA | TRBJ1-5 | TRBV30 | NA | CAWSGSTTSNQPQHF | TGTGCCTGGAGTGGGTCAACGACTAGCAATCAGCCCCAGCATTTT
NA | TRBJ1-2 | TRBV15 | NA | CATSRDHTLYGYTF | TGTGCCACCAGCAGAGATCACACCCTTTATGGCTACACCTTC
NA | TRBJ1-2 | TRBV2 | TRBD1 | CASSGTGGAHGYTF | TGTGCCAGCAGTGGGACAGGGGGCGCCCATGGCTACACCTTC
NA | TRBJ2-7 | TRBV7-9 | NA | CASSSTRAYEQYF | TGTGCCAGCAGCTCTACGAGGGCCTACGAGCAGTACTTC
NA | TRBJ2-6 | TRBV5-4 | NA | CASSLRQYSGANVLTF | TGTGCCAGCAGCTTGCGCCAGTACTCTGGGGCCAACGTCCTGACTTTC
NA | TRBJ1-4 | TRBV21-1 | NA | CASSKACRKGEKLFF | TGTGCCAGCAGCAAAGCGTGCCGTAAGGGGGAAAAACTGTTTTTT
NA | TRBJ1-6 | TRBV27 | TRBD1 | CASRVTGEGSPLHF | TGTGCCAGCAGAGTCACAGGGGAGGGTTCACCCCTCCACTTT
NA | TRBJ2-2 | TRBV2 | NA | CASRYSPGELFF | TGTGCCAGCAGGTACAGTCCCGGGGAGCTGTTTTTT
NA | TRBJ1-5 | TRBV6-2/TRBV6-3 | NA | CASSTGHLSNQPQHF | TGTGCCAGCAGTACGGGACACCTTAGCAATCAGCCCCAGCATTTT
NA | TRBJ1-2 | TRBV2 | NA | CASSAGGYTF | TGTGCCAGCAGTGCGGGTGGCTACACCTTC
once | TRBJ2-1 | TRBV3-1/TRBV3-2 | NA | CASSSRAYNEQFF | TGTGCCAGCAGCTCTAGGGCATACAATGAGCAGTTCTTC
NA | TRBJ2-5 | TRBV28 | NA | CASSGRIQETQYF | TGTGCCAGCAGCGGACGGATACAAGAGACCCAGTACTTC
once | TRBJ1-2 | TRBV29-1 | NA | CSVEDLTASYGYTF | TGCAGCGTTGAAGATTTGACAGCGAGTTATGGCTACACCTTC
NA | TRBJ1-2 | TRBV6-5 | NA | CASKGSNYGYTF | TGTGCCAGCAAGGGGTCTAACTATGGCTACACCTTC
NA | TRBJ2-1 | TRBV12-3/TRBV12-4 | NA | CASSPSHEQFF | TGTGCCAGCAGTCCCTCTCATGAGCAGTTCTTC
once | TRBJ1-1 | TRBV19 | NA | CASSGQAVNTEAFF | TGTGCCAGTAGTGGGCAGGCGGTGAACACTGAAGCTTTCTTT
NA | TRBJ2-1 | TRBV15 | TRBD1 | CATSRELQGADNEQFF | TGTGCCACCAGCAGAGAGCTACAGGGGGCGGACAATGAGCAGTTCTTC
NA | TRBJ1-2 | TRBV5-1 | TRBD1 | CASSFRQGPNYGYTF | TGCGCCAGCAGCTTTCGACAGGGCCCTAACTATGGCTACACCTTC
NA | TRBJ1-3 | TRBV7-2 | NA | CASSLISPGSGNTIYF | TGTGCCAGCAGCTTAATCTCCCCAGGTTCTGGAAACACCATATATTTT
NA | TRBJ1-5 | TRBV2 | NA | CASRLGGPNQPQHF | TGTGCCAGCAGACTAGGGGGGCCCAATCAGCCCCAGCATTTT
few | TRBJ1-2 | TRBV6-5 | NA | CASTKTKGSYGYTF | TGTGCCAGCACCAAAACAAAGGGTTCCTATGGCTACACCTTC
NA | TRBJ2-1 | TRBV5-8 | NA | CASRRRNRLDNEQFF | TGTGCCAGCAGGAGAAGGAATCGGTTGGACAATGAGCAGTTCTTC
NA | TRBJ1-1 | TRBV29-1 | TRBD1 | CSVITGADTEAFF | TGCAGCGTGATTACAGGGGCCGACACTGAAGCTTTCTTT
once | TRBJ2-2 | TRBV18 | TRBD2 | CASSSPNSGMLTGELFF | TGTGCCAGCTCCTCACCCAATAGCGGGATGCTCACCGGGGAGCTGTTTTTT
NA | TRBJ1-1 | TRBV19 | TRBD1 | CASSSHRGMNTEAFF | TGTGCCAGTAGTTCGCACAGGGGCATGAACACTGAAGCTTTCTTT
NA | TRBJ1-6 | TRBV6-1 | NA | CASSDLGFRAAPLHF | TGTGCCAGCAGTGATTTAGGGTTTAGAGCAGCCCCCCTCCACTTT
NA | TRBJ2-7 | TRBV5-1 | TRBD2 | CASSLVSGIGLEQYF | TGCGCCAGCAGCTTGGTTAGCGGGATAGGTTTGGAGCAGTACTTC
once | TRBJ1-4 | TRBV12-3/TRBV12-4 | NA | CASSGGVGEKLFF | TGTGCCAGCAGTGGCGGGGTTGGTGAAAAACTGTTTTTT